The T cell receptor (beta chain) under discussion was sequenced for a study of shared clonotypes between healthy human individuals. At the level of the study: Aged 18 to 49, the donors were a couple of women and a few men. Study findings and constraints: Sampling covered nothing but blood. Tissue TCR repertoires likely differ from those found in blood. Non-shared clonotypes displayed generation probabilities falling below those of clonotypes present in all four donors.

Germline CDR1 and CDR2: LNHDA and SQIVND (reference sequence). Trimming cost V 3 bases and J 5 bases; bases outside gene matches: 8. This CDR3 has 16 amino acids. Several immunoSEQ plates held equal portions of the genomic DNA taken from each subset. The protocol was immunoSEQ multiplex PCR, while the TCRdb copy is restricted to in-frame clones and leaves out a portion. The sample carries roughly 1,800,000 clones, 85% to 95% recorded once. For this clone: Its antigen is as yet unknown.

Positive CCR7 selection of CD45RO-negative cells yielded the naive CD8 cells, and terminally differentiated effector memory CD45RA+ cells were excluded. This chain joins TRBV19 and TRBJ1-5; 9 nucleotides agree with TRBD1. The source of this sequence is a young man in good health. Specimen: naive CD8+ T cells sorted from blood. In nucleotides, the CDR3 is TGTGCCAGTAGTATCGGGACAGGGCGGTTGTATCAGCCCCAGCATTTT. Encoded protein: CASSIGTGRLYQPQHF.